The rows below give T cell receptor beta chains drawn from one sample of a study of cytomegalovirus exposure and HLA in healthy donors. Some clones are missing from TCRdb's copy, which holds only in-frame ones; the method was immunoSEQ multiplex PCR. The sample contains some 190,000 clones, about 82% of which appear only once. Material: PBMCs. Receptor source: a woman under 40 in good health and CMV-seronegative. The CDR3 runs from the conserved cysteine through the conserved F or W. D genes are given only for firm matches. Some rows have no size entry. The others give once, few or many, or a class for an expanded clone.

CASQLEGTGSYGYTF	TGTGCCAGCCAATTGGAGGGGACAGGGTCATATGGCTACACCTTC	TRBV6-6	TRBJ1-2	-	TRBD1
CSVERGPSYGYTF	TGCAGCGTTGAAAGGGGGCCCTCCTATGGCTACACCTTC	TRBV29-1	TRBJ1-2	few	TRBD1
CASSSDRTYQETQYF	TGCGCCAGCAGCTCGGACAGGACGTACCAAGAGACCCAGTACTTC	TRBV5-1	TRBJ2-5	-	TRBD1
CASSLRTGLNTEAFF	TGTGCCAGCAGCTTACGGACAGGCTTGAACACTGAAGCTTTCTTT	TRBV7-2	TRBJ1-1	few	TRBD1
CAISPRGSGGSYNEQFF	TGTGCCATCAGCCCAAGGGGTAGCGGGGGTTCCTACAATGAGCAGTTCTTC	TRBV10-3	TRBJ2-1	-	TRBD2
CASSPRGVAGGWETQYF	TGTGCCAGCAGCCCGAGGGGAGTAGCGGGGGGGTGGGAGACCCAGTACTTC	TRBV11-2	TRBJ2-5	-	TRBD2
CASSDSLSGGLDGYTF	TGTGCCAGCAGTGATTCTCTTTCCGGGGGGCTAGATGGCTACACCTTC	TRBV6-1	TRBJ1-2	few	-
CASRTGLEGDEQYF	TGTGCCAGCAGGACTGGACTAGAGGGGGACGAGCAGTACTTC	TRBV27	TRBJ2-7	-	-
CACTLQSNSNQPQHF	TGTGCCTGCACCTTACAGAGTAATAGCAATCAGCCCCAGCATTTT	TRBV30	TRBJ1-5	-	-
CASGSPGQGNEKLFF	TGTGCTAGTGGTTCCCCGGGACAGGGGAATGAAAAACTGTTTTTT	TRBV12-5	TRBJ1-4	few	TRBD1
CATKPDRVQETQYF	TGTGCCACCAAACCGGACAGGGTCCAAGAGACCCAGTACTTC	TRBV2	TRBJ2-5	-	TRBD1
CASSEDLSSIEAFF	TGTGCCAGCAGTGAAGATTTGAGTAGCATTGAAGCTTTCTTT	TRBV2	TRBJ1-1	-	-
CASSQERGLREKLFF	TGCGCCAGCAGCCAAGAGCGGGGGTTACGAGAAAAACTGTTTTTT	TRBV4-1	TRBJ1-4	-	-
CAWSVLRGYYGYTF	TGTGCCTGGAGTGTACTTCGAGGTTATTACGGCTACACCTTC	TRBV30	TRBJ1-2	-	-
CASSVGGGIGNYGYTF	TGTGCCAGCAGCGTAGGCGGGGGGATCGGAAACTATGGCTACACCTTC	TRBV9	TRBJ1-2	-	-
CASSPIAGANTGELFF	TGTGCCAGCAGCCCGATAGCGGGGGCGAACACCGGGGAGCTGTTTTTT	TRBV11-2	TRBJ2-2	-	TRBD2
CASSGGGGGNYGYTF	TGTGCCAGCAGCGGAGGCGGCGGGGGTAACTATGGCTACACCTTC	TRBV7-9	TRBJ1-2	-	-
CASSQLQGAGNTIYF	TGTGCCAGCTCACAACTGCAGGGGGCTGGAAACACCATATATTTT	TRBV18	TRBJ1-3	-	TRBD1
CASSWPGRANYGYTF	TGTGCCAGCAGTTGGCCAGGGAGGGCTAACTATGGCTACACCTTC	TRBV6-6	TRBJ1-2	-	-
CASSIIFAGSYNSPLHF	TGTGCCAGTAGTATCATTTTCGCGGGCAGCTATAATTCACCCCTCCACTTT	TRBV19	TRBJ1-6	-	-
CASSLATNTEAFF	TGTGCCAGCAGCTTGGCTACGAACACTGAAGCTTTCTTT	TRBV5-4	TRBJ1-1	few	-
CASSYNRGYTDTQYF	TGTGCCAGCAGTTACAACAGGGGATACACAGATACGCAGTATTTT	TRBV6-5	TRBJ2-3	few	TRBD1
CASSQEAAPGNEQFF	TGCGCCAGCAGCCAAGAGGCAGCTCCGGGGAATGAGCAGTTCTTC	TRBV4-1	TRBJ2-1	-	-
CASSPGRENSPLHF	TGTGCCAGCAGCCCCGGACGGGAGAATTCACCCCTCCACTTT	TRBV5-4	TRBJ1-6	-	-
CASTVYRTGPGDTQYF	TGCGCCAGCACGGTTTACAGGACAGGGCCTGGAGATACGCAGTATTTT	TRBV5-1	TRBJ2-3	-	TRBD1
CASSLARVRQRNTEAFF	TGTGCCAGCAGCTTAGCGAGGGTAAGGCAGAGGAACACTGAAGCTTTCTTT	TRBV7-8	TRBJ1-1	-	-
CASSPRGQVLNTEAFF	TGTGCCAGCTCACCGCGTGGACAGGTCTTGAACACTGAAGCTTTCTTT	TRBV18	TRBJ1-1	-	TRBD1